Detailed here is one T cell receptor (beta chain). No antigen is known for it. Trimming left V 3 bases short and J 7 bases short, with 4 bases between. The CDR3 covers 11 residues. This sample stems from a study of T cell repertoires in cytomegalovirus infection. Study context: It was the public TCR beta signatures that indicated both CMV infection and matching HLA type. Findings of the study overall: Ex vivo responses were dominated by HLA-C-restricted CMV-specific TCR beta clonotypes. Accumulated public TCR beta family frequency recognized individuals carrying CMV together with the relevant HLA.

TCRdb itself ran the reads through MiXCR, one entry per CDR3 protein. The top ten clones hold roughly 32% of a sample with under 200,000 distinct CDR3 sequences, roughly 28% of them seen once. The chain couples TRBV12-3 or TRBV12-4 to TRBJ2-1; no firm D call. Sequencing was performed on PBMCs. The source of this sequence is a human donor in good health (CMV status not recorded). Some clones in this sample may be carry-over from other donors' samples. CDR3 residues: CASSFMNEQFF. CDR3 bases: TGTGCCAGCAGTTTTATGAATGAGCAGTTCTTC.